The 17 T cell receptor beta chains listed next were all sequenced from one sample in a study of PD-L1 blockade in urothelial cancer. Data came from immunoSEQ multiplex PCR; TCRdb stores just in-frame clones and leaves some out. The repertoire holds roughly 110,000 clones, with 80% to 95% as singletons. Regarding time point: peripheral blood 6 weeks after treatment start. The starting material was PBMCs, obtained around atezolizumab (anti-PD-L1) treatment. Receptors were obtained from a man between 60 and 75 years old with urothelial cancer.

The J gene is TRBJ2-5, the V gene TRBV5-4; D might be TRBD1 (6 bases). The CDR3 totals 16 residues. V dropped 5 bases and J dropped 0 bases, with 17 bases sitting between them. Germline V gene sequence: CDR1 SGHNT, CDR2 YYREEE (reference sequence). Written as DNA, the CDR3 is TGTGCCAGCAGTCAGGGGCCGGGAACCTACCAAGAGACCCAGTACTTC. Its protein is CASSQGPGTYQETQYF.

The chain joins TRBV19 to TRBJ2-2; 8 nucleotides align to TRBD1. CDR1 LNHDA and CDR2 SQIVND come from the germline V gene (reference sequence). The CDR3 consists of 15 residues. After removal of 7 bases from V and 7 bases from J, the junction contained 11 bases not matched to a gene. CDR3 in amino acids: CASTVDRDGHGELFF. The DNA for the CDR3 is TGTGCCAGTACCGTGGACAGGGATGGACACGGGGAGCTGTTTTTT.

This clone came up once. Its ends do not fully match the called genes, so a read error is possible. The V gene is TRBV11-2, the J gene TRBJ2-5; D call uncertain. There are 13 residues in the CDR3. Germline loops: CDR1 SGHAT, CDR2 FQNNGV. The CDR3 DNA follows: TGTGCCAGCAGCTTATCCCCCCAAGAGGCCCAGTACTTC. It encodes CASSLSPQEAQYF.

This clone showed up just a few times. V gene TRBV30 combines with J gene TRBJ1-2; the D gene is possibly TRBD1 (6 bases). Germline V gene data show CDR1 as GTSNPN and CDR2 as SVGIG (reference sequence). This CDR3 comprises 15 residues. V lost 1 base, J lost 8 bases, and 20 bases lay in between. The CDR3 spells CAWSGVGGGARGYTF. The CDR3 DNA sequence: TGTGCCTGGAGTGGTGTTGGTGGGGGGGCGCGGGGCTACACCTTC.

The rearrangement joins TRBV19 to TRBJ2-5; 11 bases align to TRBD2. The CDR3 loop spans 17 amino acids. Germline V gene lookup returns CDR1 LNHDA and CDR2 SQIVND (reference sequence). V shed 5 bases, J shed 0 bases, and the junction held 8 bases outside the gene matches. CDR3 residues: CASSARLAGSYQETQYF. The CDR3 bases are TGTGCCAGTAGTGCCCGACTAGCGGGATCGTACCAAGAGACCCAGTACTTC. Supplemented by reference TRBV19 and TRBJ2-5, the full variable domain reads DGGITQSPKYLFRKEGQNVTLSCEQNLNHDAMYWYRQDPGQGLRLIYYSQIVNDFQKGDIAEGYSVSREKKESFPLTVTSAQKNPTAFYLCASSARLAGSYQETQYFGPGTRLLVL.

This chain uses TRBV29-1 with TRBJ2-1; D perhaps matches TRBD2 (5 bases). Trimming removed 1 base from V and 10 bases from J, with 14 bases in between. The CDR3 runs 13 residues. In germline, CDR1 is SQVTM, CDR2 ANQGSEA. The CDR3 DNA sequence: TGCAGCGTTGAAGGGGAGCGGCACCTAGAGCAGTTCTTC. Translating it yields CSVEGERHLEQFF.

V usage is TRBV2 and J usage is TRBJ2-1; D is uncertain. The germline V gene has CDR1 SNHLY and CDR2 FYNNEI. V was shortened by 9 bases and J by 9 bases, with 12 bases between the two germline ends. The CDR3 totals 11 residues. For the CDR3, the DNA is TGTGCCAGTGGTGCGGCTTCTGAGCAGTTCTTC. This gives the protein CASGAASEQFF.

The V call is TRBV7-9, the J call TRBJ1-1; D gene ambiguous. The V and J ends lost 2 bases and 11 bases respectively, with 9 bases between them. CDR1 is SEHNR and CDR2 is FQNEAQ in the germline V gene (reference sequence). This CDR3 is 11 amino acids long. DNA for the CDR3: TGTGCCAGCAGCTTAACATTCGGGGCTTTCTTT. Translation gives CASSLTFGAFF.

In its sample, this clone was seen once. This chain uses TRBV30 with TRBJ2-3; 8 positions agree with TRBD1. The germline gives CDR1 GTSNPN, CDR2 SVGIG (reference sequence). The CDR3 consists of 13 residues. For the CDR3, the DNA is TGTGCTACAGGGGGAAAAAGCACAGATACGCAGTATTTT. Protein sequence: CATGGKSTDTQYF.

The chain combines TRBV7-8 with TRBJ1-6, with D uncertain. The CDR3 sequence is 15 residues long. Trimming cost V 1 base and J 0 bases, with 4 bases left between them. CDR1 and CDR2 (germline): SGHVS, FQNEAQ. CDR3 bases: TGTGCCAGCAGCTTAGAGAGCTCCTATAATTCACCCCTCCACTTT. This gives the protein CASSLESSYNSPLHF. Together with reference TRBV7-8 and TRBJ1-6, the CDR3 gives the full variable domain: GAGVSQSPRYKVAKRGQDVALRCDPISGHVSLFWYQQALGQGPEFLTYFQNEAQLDKSGLPSDRFFAERPEGSVSTLKIQRTQQEDSAVYLCASSLESSYNSPLHFGNGTRLTVT.

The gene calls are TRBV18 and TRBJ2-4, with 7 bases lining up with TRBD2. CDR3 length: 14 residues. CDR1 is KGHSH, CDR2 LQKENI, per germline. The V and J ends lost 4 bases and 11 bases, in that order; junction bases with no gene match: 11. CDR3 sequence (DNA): TGTGCCAGCTCACAAACCGGGGGAGGGGATGTTCAGTACTTC. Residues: CASSQTGGGDVQYF.

The CDR3 DNA reads as TGTGCCAGAAGCTCGTATCCGGGACAGAGCTCCTACGAGCAGTACTTC. Amino acid sequence: CARSSYPGQSSYEQYF. The V and J genes are TRBV5-3 and TRBJ2-7, with TRBD1 matching over 7 bases. TRBV5-3 carries the ORF label, with uncertain function. This CDR3 spans 16 amino acids. Trimming cost V 3 bases and J 0 bases; bases outside gene matches: 9.

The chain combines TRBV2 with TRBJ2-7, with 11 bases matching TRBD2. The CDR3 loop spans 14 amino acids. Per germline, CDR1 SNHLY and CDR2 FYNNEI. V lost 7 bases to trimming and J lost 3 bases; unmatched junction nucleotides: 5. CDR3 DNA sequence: TGTGCCAGCAATCTAGCGGGAGGCAACTACGAGCAGTACTTC. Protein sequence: CASNLAGGNYEQYF.

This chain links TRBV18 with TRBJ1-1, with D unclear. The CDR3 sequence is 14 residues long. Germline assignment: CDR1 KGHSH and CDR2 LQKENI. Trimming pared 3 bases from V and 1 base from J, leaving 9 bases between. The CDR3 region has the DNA TGTGCCAGCTCACCGGAGGGAACGAACACTGAAGCTTTCTTT. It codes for CASSPEGTNTEAFF.

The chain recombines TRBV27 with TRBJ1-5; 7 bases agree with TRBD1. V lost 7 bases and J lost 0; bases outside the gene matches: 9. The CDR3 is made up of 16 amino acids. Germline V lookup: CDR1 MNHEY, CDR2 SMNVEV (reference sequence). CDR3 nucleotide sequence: TGTGCCAGCACCGCGCAGAGGGGGCTTAGCAATCAGCCCCAGCATTTT. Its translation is CASTAQRGLSNQPQHF.

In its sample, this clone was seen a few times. The CDR3 loop reads CASSLVGGQGITNEKLFF. CDR3 DNA sequence: TGTGCCAGCAGCTTAGTAGGCGGACAGGGTATCACTAATGAAAAACTGTTTTTT. The rearrangement links TRBV7-9 to TRBJ1-4, with 8 bases that match TRBD1. The germline V gene encodes CDR1 SEHNR and CDR2 FQNEAQ (reference sequence). V gave up 1 base and J gave up 2 bases; unmatched junction bases: 9. The CDR3 is 18 residues long.

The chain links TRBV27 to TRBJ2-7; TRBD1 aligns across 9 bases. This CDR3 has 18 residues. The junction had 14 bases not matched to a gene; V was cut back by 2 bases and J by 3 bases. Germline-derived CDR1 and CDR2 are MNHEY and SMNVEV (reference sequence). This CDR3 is CASSLKAGQGLLHYEQYF. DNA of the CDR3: TGTGCCAGCAGTTTAAAGGCGGGACAGGGTCTCCTCCACTACGAGCAGTACTTC.